What follows describes a single T cell receptor (beta chain). No cognate antigen has been identified for it. Base qualities were left out, and no much larger clone turns up one base away. The label giving this sample's time point can be read as: about 28 days (+/-7) after the second vaccine dose. The treatment or condition label on this specimen signifies: meningococcal conjugate vaccine given as trial control. Samples from vaccinated people were obtained from the UK trials COV001 and COV002, which included a single-blind randomized controlled phase 2/3 trial of AZD1222 (ChAdOx1 nCoV-19) in healthy adults. Trial participant PBMC samples were collected at day 0 and day 28 after the second dose for TCRbeta chain sequencing. This sample was included in a study of T cell responses to AZD1222 COVID-19 vaccine (dated by TCRdb to the early 2020s). Study-level background: A total of 233 trial participants underwent TCR sequencing, of whom 207 had received two doses of AZD1222 and roughly 26 had received two doses of the MenACWY control vaccine. Trial participants were enrolled into age subgroups of 18-55, 56-69 and 70-plus years, which contained approximately 150, 28 and 58 TCR-sequenced participants, respectively. General study outcomes and caveats: Spike-specific TCR breadth and depth rose significantly after two AZD1222 doses compared with day 0 and with MenACWY recipients. Because no day 14 peak-response samples were available, repertoires were characterized only after the peak T cell response. The 56-69-year group was small, and its depth increase did not reach significance, likely because of low power. Vaccine-associated CD4 TCRs spanned the whole spike protein, with dominant responses in regions 160-218 and 743-854. Epitopes outside the regions mutated in the B.1.351 and B.1.1.7 variants were reportedly recognized by nearly half of the unique spike-specific TCRs. Conclusions about previously exposed vaccinees were limited because only six AZD1222 recipients were SARS-CoV-2 seropositive at baseline. Most participants were white British and females outnumbered males, and the authors suggested that clonal diversity may have been underestimated.

The CDR3 regions of human TCRbeta chains were analyzed by immunosequencing. In the paper's pipeline: TCRs in the repertoires were matched against a reference library of SARS-CoV-2-specific TCRs that had been generated with the MIRA antigen-specificity platform. Breadth meant the fraction of unique TCRs that were SARS-CoV-2-associated, whereas depth meant the fraction of total T cells that were SARS-CoV-2-associated. Each spike-specific TCR was assigned to its reactive spike region and to a CD4 or CD8 class using the MIRA data. Log10-transformed breadth and depth values were compared by one-way ANOVA with Sidak's multiple comparisons tests. The table was pulled from immuneACCESS by TCRdb, which kept in-frame rearrangements only. Such tables lose some clones; where checked, under half of the loss comes from unresolved V genes, and the rest has no known cause. D and trimming come from the DNA, and the V and J calls and clone size come from that table. Counted in this sample were under 200,000 clones; approximately 90% of them appeared once. 3.6% of the sample lies in the top ten.

V is clipped by 0 bases and J by 5 bases, and the sequence between their germline boundaries is 13 bases long. The CDR3 covers 15 residues, taking in both the cysteine and the phenylalanine. Only the CDR3 part of the read is kept: 45 bases, read in frame from the first base. CDR1 and CDR2 are read off the germline V gene as MRHNA and SNTAGT. Here the sequenced sample was peripheral blood, taken 28 days after the second dose of the MenACWY control vaccine. The rearrangement combines TRBV6-4 with TRBJ1-1; the D gene cannot be named for sure. The sequence was obtained from an adult who received the MenACWY meningococcal vaccine as a control. The CDR3 amino acid sequence is: CASSDSSHGWTEAFF. The sequence in DNA is TGTGCCAGCAGTGACTCGAGTCATGGTTGGACTGAAGCTTTCTTT.